The present T cell receptor (beta chain) was sequenced within a study of CD8+ T cells in alopecia areata (dated by TCRdb to 2016 to 2019). Some background on the complete study: Treated patients were enrolled in an open-label pilot trial of oral tofacitinib at 5 to 10 mg twice daily for moderate-to-severe alopecia areata. Tofacitinib was administered for 6 to 18 months, and 6 months of follow-up off drug were then conducted to assess delayed response and recurrence. Disease severity in treated patients was measured with the SALT score, which quantifies the percentage of affected scalp surface area. To study T cell clonal expansion in alopecia areata, the researchers applied high-throughput TCRbeta sequencing to both the C3H/HeJ mouse model and human patients. Scalp tissue and sorted CD4+ and CD8+ peripheral blood T cells from patchy and totalis/universalis alopecia areata patients and from healthy controls were covered by human TCRbeta sequencing. Biopsies were taken from tofacitinib-treated patients at baseline and again at 4 and 24 weeks into treatment, and several of those patients also had a later scalp biopsy. Clonality in the scalp was compared among normal scalp (n=4), patchy alopecia areata scalp (n=8), and alopecia totalis/universalis scalp (n=8). RNA was extracted with the PAXgene miRNA kit for fixed scalp, the miRNeasy kit for PBMCs, and the RNeasy kit for mouse skin. immunoSEQ multiplex PCR using 35 Vbeta forward primers and 13 Jbeta reverse primers was used to amplify TCRbeta CDR3 regions. Overall results and qualifications from the work: TCR sequences shared between patients were less clear than in mice, possibly partly because of HLA diversity in the patient population. Higher clonality and more expanded CD8+ clones were observed in lesional scalp than in normal scalp, particularly in alopecia totalis/universalis, a finding suggestive of antigenic drive. Resident alphabeta T cells in normal human skin are also sequenced, complicating scalp TCR repertoire analysis, unlike mouse skin dominated by gammadelta T cells. With tofacitinib, both scalp clonality and the number of expanded CD8+ clones among the top 100 scalp clones went down significantly. Because the treated cohort was small and included a single nonresponder, larger studies are needed to assess links between baseline CD8+ expansion and response. During tofacitinib treatment, many expanded lesional clones remained in scalp and blood, and this persistence may partly explain relapse after treatment is stopped.

This clone has only one observation. Its antigen is still unknown. No base-level quality is on record; no much larger clone is a single base apart. This specimen's time point label, interpreted: less than five weeks on oral tofacitinib. Reading the label with the study, this specimen's treatment or condition is: oral pan-JAK inhibitor, 5-10 mg twice daily. From alopecia areata patients, peripheral blood was collected along with lesional scalp punch biopsies. PBMCs were separated by density centrifugation and stained for CD3, CD4 and CD8, after which CD4+ and CD8+ T cells were sorted on a FACSAria. Library prep was done by the immunoSEQ multiplex PCR assay. RNA was extracted from all samples and reverse transcribed into cDNA as template for TCR sequencing. SuperScript III was used for first-strand cDNA synthesis, primed with a 2:1 mix of oligo-dT and random hexamers. Amplification bias was assessed with a synthetic immune receptor repertoire, and residual bias was removed computationally. The paper's data handling went like this. Raw reads were preprocessed to remove errors, and CDR3 was defined according to IMGT conventions as the region from the conserved cysteine to phenylalanine. To get clonality, Shannon entropy was normalized by log2 of the number of productive unique TCRs and the result was subtracted from 1. Scalp TCRbeta sequences were cross-referenced with sorted blood CD4 and CD8 repertoires so that the CD4 or CD8 identity of scalp clones could be inferred. This immuneACCESS table, as held by TCRdb, lists in-frame sequences with V and J called but not all clones. Of the missing ones, under half trace to an unresolved V gene in checked studies; the others have no known cause. The V and J calls and the clone size are those of that table, but D and trimming were determined from the DNA. The sample contains approximately 140,000 clones, 85% to 90% of them found a single time. The top ten hold about 13% of the sample.

V is reduced by 1 base and J by 1 base, leaving a spacing of 7 bases between them. CDR1 MNHNS and CDR2 SASEGT were looked up in the germline V gene. Including the terminal cysteine and phenylalanine, the CDR3 comprises 14 residues. The only DNA kept is the CDR3, 42 bases in frame from the first base. The sequence came from a human donor with alopecia areata. The sample in question was CD8+ T cells sorted from blood, obtained at week 4, from a patient treated with tofacitinib. The sequence links TRBV6-1 to TRBJ1-1, with the D gene too uncertain to name. The base sequence is TGTGCCAGCAGTGAAGACCAAGAGAACACTGAAGCTTTCTTT. It encodes CASSEDQENTEAFF.